This T cell receptor (beta chain) appears in the sequencing data of a study of OX40 agonist ivuxolimab in advanced cancers. Turning to the study itself: The diagnoses of dose-escalation patients were hepatocellular carcinoma, melanoma, renal cell or head and neck cancer.

Autoimmune disease history or systemic immunosuppression excluded patients. The data were produced by immunoSEQ multiplex PCR, yet TCRdb's version contains in-frame clones alone and is incomplete. The sample has about 100,000 clones; about nine tenths are singletons. There are 15 residues in the CDR3. CDR1 and CDR2 (germline): SGHAT, FQNNGV. The trim removed 7 bases at V and 5 bases at J, leaving 12 bases unmatched. The V call is TRBV11-2, the J call TRBJ2-7, with 9 bases identical to TRBD1. The sample here was CD4+ or CD8+ T cells sorted from blood, taken in a trial of the OX40 agonist ivuxolimab. The origin of this receptor is an adult with an advanced solid tumor such as melanoma, head and neck, liver or kidney cancer. CDR3 in amino acids: CASMLLGTGFNEQYF. The CDR3 DNA reads TGTGCCAGCATGCTCCTCGGGACAGGGTTCAACGAGCAGTACTTC. Based on the CDR3 plus reference TRBV11-2 and TRBJ2-7, the full variable domain is EAGVAQSPRYKIIEKRQSVAFWCNPISGHATLYWYQQILGQGPKLLIQFQNNGVVDDSQLPKDRFSAERLKGVDSTLKIQPAKLEDSAVYLCASMLLGTGFNEQYFGPGTRLTVT.